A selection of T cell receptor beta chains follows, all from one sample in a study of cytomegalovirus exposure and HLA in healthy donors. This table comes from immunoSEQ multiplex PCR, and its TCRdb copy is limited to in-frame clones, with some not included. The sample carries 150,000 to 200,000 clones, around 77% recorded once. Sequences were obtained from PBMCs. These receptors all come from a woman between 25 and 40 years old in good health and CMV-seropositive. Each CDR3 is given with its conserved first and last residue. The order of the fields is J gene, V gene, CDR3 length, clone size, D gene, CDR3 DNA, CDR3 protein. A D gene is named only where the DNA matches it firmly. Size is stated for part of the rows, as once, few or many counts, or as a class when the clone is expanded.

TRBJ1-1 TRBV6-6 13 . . TGTGCCAGCAGTTACGAGACTGTTAGGGAAGCTTTCTTT CASSYETVREAFF
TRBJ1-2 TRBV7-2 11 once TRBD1 TGTGCCAGCAGCGCCCGGGACAGGGTCGACTTC CASSARDRVDF
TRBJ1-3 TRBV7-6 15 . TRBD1 TGTGCCAGCAGTTCGACAGGGGACTCTGGAAACACCATATATTTT CASSSTGDSGNTIYF
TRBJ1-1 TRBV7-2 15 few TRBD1 TGTGCCAGCAGCTCACCGGGACAGGGGAACACTGAAGCTTTCTTT CASSSPGQGNTEAFF
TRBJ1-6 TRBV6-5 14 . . TGTGCCAGCGGACCCAGGGCCAAGCATTCACCCCTCCACTTT CASGPRAKHSPLHF
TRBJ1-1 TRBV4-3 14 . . TGCGCCACCCCACAGGGCGGGCGGTCCGATGAAGCTTTCTTT CATPQGGRSDEAFF
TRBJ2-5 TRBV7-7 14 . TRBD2 TGTGCCAGCAGCCCGAGGACTAGCTTGGAGACCCAGTACTTC CASSPRTSLETQYF
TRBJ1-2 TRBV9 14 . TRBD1 TGTGCCAGCAGCCATACTTACAGGGGCGGGGCGTACACCTTC CASSHTYRGGAYTF
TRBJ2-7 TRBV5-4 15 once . TGTGCCAGCAGCCCAACGCCGATTTCAGCCTACGAGCAGTACTTC CASSPTPISAYEQYF
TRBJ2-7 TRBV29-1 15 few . TGCAGCGTTGAGGGGATACGGGGGATCCCCTACGAGCAGTACTTC CSVEGIRGIPYEQYF
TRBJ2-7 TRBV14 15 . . TGTGCCAGCAGCCAAGTCTTCGGCGGGTTGTACGAGCAGTACTTC CASSQVFGGLYEQYF
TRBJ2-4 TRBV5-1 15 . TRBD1 TGCGCCAGCAGTCTCAGGACAGGGATCCAAAACATTCAGTACTTC CASSLRTGIQNIQYF
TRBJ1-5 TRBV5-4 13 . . TGTGCCAGCAGCTTCACACCCAATCAGCCCCAGCATTTT CASSFTPNQPQHF
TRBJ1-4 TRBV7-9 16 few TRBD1 TGTGCCAGCAGCCGTGGAAGACAGGGTCTGGATGAAAAACTGTTTTTT CASSRGRQGLDEKLFF
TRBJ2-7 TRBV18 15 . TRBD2 TGTGCCAGCTCACCATGGACTAGCGGGAGAAACGAGCAGTACTTC CASSPWTSGRNEQYF
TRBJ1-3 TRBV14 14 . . TGTGCCAGCAGCCGGGACTTGTCTGGAAACACCATATATTTT CASSRDLSGNTIYF
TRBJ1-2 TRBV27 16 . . TGTGCCAGCAGTTTATCGTCCGGCTACGGGGGCTATGGCTACACCTTC CASSLSSGYGGYGYTF
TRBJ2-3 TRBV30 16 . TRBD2 TGTGCCTGGAGTAGATTAGCGGGAGGGTACCCAGATACGCAGTATTTT CAWSRLAGGYPDTQYF
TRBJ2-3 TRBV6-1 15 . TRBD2 TGTGCCAGCAGTGAACTAGCGGGGGCCACAGATACGCAGTATTTT CASSELAGATDTQYF
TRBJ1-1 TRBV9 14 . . TGTGCCAGCAGCGTTTCAGGGGCGAGCACTGAAGCTTTCTTT CASSVSGASTEAFF
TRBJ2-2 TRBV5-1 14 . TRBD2 TGCGCCAGCAGACTAGCGGGGTTAACGGGGGAGCTGTTTTTT CASRLAGLTGELFF
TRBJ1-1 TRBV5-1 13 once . TGCGCCAGCAGCTTGGCCGTGAACACTGAAGCTTTCTTT CASSLAVNTEAFF
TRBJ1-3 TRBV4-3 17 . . TGCGCCAGCAGCCAAGATTGGGGCCTCCTCGCTGGAAACACCATATATTTT CASSQDWGLLAGNTIYF
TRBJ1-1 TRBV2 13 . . TGTGCCAGCAGCGGACAGTCGAACACTGAAGCTTTCTTT CASSGQSNTEAFF
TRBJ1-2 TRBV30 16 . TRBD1 TGTGCCTGGAGTCCCCGGGACAGTCCTAAAAGGGGTGGCTACACCTTC CAWSPRDSPKRGGYTF